This is a list of T cell receptor beta chains from one sample in a study of technical replicates of blood from a few donors. Using immunoSEQ multiplex PCR, the repertoire was profiled, and TCRdb retains in-frame clones only, with some absent. Of approximately 97,000 clones in the sample, around 96% were seen once. Sequencing was done on a sample of T cells isolated from PBMCs. The receptors shown here come from a human donor in good health. Both conserved end residues are part of each CDR3. D genes are given only for firm matches. Clone sizes are given selectively: once, few, many, or a class where the clone is expanded.

d_gene: TRBD2; j_gene: TRBJ2-7; abundance: NA; v_gene: TRBV4-3; len: 14; CDR3nt: TGCGCCAGCAGCCTAGGGACTAGCGGTTACGAGCAGTACTTC; CDR3aa: CASSLGTSGYEQYF
d_gene: TRBD1; j_gene: TRBJ2-7; abundance: NA; v_gene: TRBV19; len: 14; CDR3nt: TGTGCCAGTAGTATGGGCCAGGGGGCCGGCGAGCAGTACTTC; CDR3aa: CASSMGQGAGEQYF
d_gene: TRBD2; j_gene: TRBJ2-1; abundance: NA; v_gene: TRBV7-3; len: 17; CDR3nt: TGTGCCAGCAGCTTAAAAGCGGGAGGGCCAGTCGCCCCTGAGCAGTTCTTC; CDR3aa: CASSLKAGGPVAPEQFF
d_gene: NA; j_gene: TRBJ1-1; abundance: NA; v_gene: TRBV7-3; len: 14; CDR3nt: TGTGCCAGCAGCTCCGGACAGATGAACACTGAAGCTTTCTTT; CDR3aa: CASSSGQMNTEAFF
d_gene: NA; j_gene: TRBJ1-2; abundance: once; v_gene: TRBV5-4; len: 15; CDR3nt: TGTGCCAGCAGCTTATACGACCGGGATAACTATGGCTACACCTTC; CDR3aa: CASSLYDRDNYGYTF
d_gene: TRBD1; j_gene: TRBJ1-2; abundance: NA; v_gene: TRBV19; len: 14; CDR3nt: TGTGCCAGTACTTCAGGGGGCCAATTTGCTGGCTACACCTTC; CDR3aa: CASTSGGQFAGYTF
d_gene: TRBD1; j_gene: TRBJ2-7; abundance: NA; v_gene: TRBV18; len: 18; CDR3nt: TGTGCCAGCTCACCTACAATCTCACTCGGGACAGCCACTTACGAGCAGTACTTC; CDR3aa: CASSPTISLGTATYEQYF
d_gene: TRBD1; j_gene: TRBJ1-1; abundance: few; v_gene: TRBV19; len: 15; CDR3nt: TGTGCCAGTAGTTCCCGACAGGGGATGAACACTGAAGCTTTCTTT; CDR3aa: CASSSRQGMNTEAFF
d_gene: NA; j_gene: TRBJ2-3; abundance: NA; v_gene: TRBV18; len: 14; CDR3nt: TGTGCCAGCTCACCAGGGACTAGCACAGATACGCAGTATTTT; CDR3aa: CASSPGTSTDTQYF
d_gene: TRBD2; j_gene: TRBJ2-1; abundance: NA; v_gene: TRBV18; len: 16; CDR3nt: TGTGCCAGCTCCGTGGTAGCGGGAGGGATCTACAATGAGCAGTTCTTC; CDR3aa: CASSVVAGGIYNEQFF
d_gene: TRBD2; j_gene: TRBJ2-1; abundance: NA; v_gene: TRBV5-4; len: 16; CDR3nt: TGTGCCAGCAGTCGCTCCGGGACTAGGACGTACAATGAGCAGTTCTTC; CDR3aa: CASSRSGTRTYNEQFF
d_gene: NA; j_gene: TRBJ2-6; abundance: NA; v_gene: TRBV6-1; len: 17; CDR3nt: TGTGCCAGCAGTGTTTTTCAGGGCGGCTCTGGGGCCAACGTCCTGACTTTC; CDR3aa: CASSVFQGGSGANVLTF
d_gene: NA; j_gene: TRBJ2-5; abundance: NA; v_gene: TRBV30; len: 14; CDR3nt: TGTGCCTGGAGTCCATCGGGGCAGGGGGAGACCCAGTACTTC; CDR3aa: CAWSPSGQGETQYF
d_gene: NA; j_gene: TRBJ1-4; abundance: NA; v_gene: TRBV30; len: 12; CDR3nt: TGTGCCTGGGCCAGTAAGAGGGAAAAACTGTTTTTT; CDR3aa: CAWASKREKLFF
d_gene: TRBD1; j_gene: TRBJ2-1; abundance: NA; v_gene: TRBV10-3; len: 14; CDR3nt: TGTGCCATCTCCGGGACAGGGGAAGTGAGGGACGAGTTCTTC; CDR3aa: CAISGTGEVRDEFF
d_gene: NA; j_gene: TRBJ1-1; abundance: NA; v_gene: TRBV19; len: 15; CDR3nt: TGTGCCAGTACCGTGAGGCCGGCCCTGAACACTGAAGCTTTCTTT; CDR3aa: CASTVRPALNTEAFF
d_gene: TRBD1; j_gene: TRBJ2-3; abundance: NA; v_gene: TRBV11-2; len: 15; CDR3nt: TGTGCCAGCAGTACTACAGGGGGGAGCACAGATACGCAGTATTTT; CDR3aa: CASSTTGGSTDTQYF
d_gene: TRBD2; j_gene: TRBJ2-7; abundance: NA; v_gene: TRBV28; len: 13; CDR3nt: TGTGCCATCGGGACTAGCGGAAGCTACGAGCAGTACTTC; CDR3aa: CAIGTSGSYEQYF
d_gene: TRBD1; j_gene: TRBJ2-7; abundance: NA; v_gene: TRBV6-1; len: 14; CDR3nt: TGTGCCAGCAGCCTAGACAGGGGGAAGGTCGAGCAGTACTTC; CDR3aa: CASSLDRGKVEQYF
d_gene: NA; j_gene: TRBJ1-5; abundance: once; v_gene: TRBV18; len: 15; CDR3nt: TGTGCCAGCTCACTAGGACAGACCAGCAATCAGCCCCAGCATTTT; CDR3aa: CASSLGQTSNQPQHF
d_gene: NA; j_gene: TRBJ2-3; abundance: NA; v_gene: TRBV7-2; len: 14; CDR3nt: TGTGCCAGCAGCTTAAGCGGGTCGTCAGATACGCAGTATTTT; CDR3aa: CASSLSGSSDTQYF
d_gene: NA; j_gene: TRBJ2-5; abundance: NA; v_gene: TRBV18; len: 12; CDR3nt: TGTGCCAGCTCAACTACGCAAGAGACCCAGTACTTC; CDR3aa: CASSTTQETQYF
d_gene: TRBD2; j_gene: TRBJ2-7; abundance: NA; v_gene: TRBV30; len: 16; CDR3nt: TGTGCCTGGAGTGTGATAGCGGGAAAGAGCTCCTACGAGCAGTACTTC; CDR3aa: CAWSVIAGKSSYEQYF
d_gene: TRBD2; j_gene: TRBJ2-1; abundance: NA; v_gene: TRBV11-2; len: 15; CDR3nt: TGTGCCAGCAGCTTAGCGGGACTAGCGGACAATGAGCAGTTCTTC; CDR3aa: CASSLAGLADNEQFF
d_gene: TRBD1; j_gene: TRBJ1-2; abundance: NA; v_gene: TRBV18; len: 17; CDR3nt: TGTGCCAGCTCACCACAGAGGGACAGGGCGAAGGTCTATGGCTACACCTTC; CDR3aa: CASSPQRDRAKVYGYTF
d_gene: TRBD1; j_gene: TRBJ2-5; abundance: NA; v_gene: TRBV19; len: 13; CDR3nt: TGTGCCAGCCGGGACAGGGGGCAAGAGACCCAGTACTTC; CDR3aa: CASRDRGQETQYF
d_gene: NA; j_gene: TRBJ2-1; abundance: NA; v_gene: TRBV7-2; len: 15; CDR3nt: TGTGCCAGCAGCTTAGGGCTAGCTATGGTAAATGAGCAGTTCTTC; CDR3aa: CASSLGLAMVNEQFF
d_gene: NA; j_gene: TRBJ2-5; abundance: NA; v_gene: TRBV5-4; len: 13; CDR3nt: TGTGCCAGCAGCCCGGAGGGCGTCGAGACCCAGTACTTC; CDR3aa: CASSPEGVETQYF
d_gene: NA; j_gene: TRBJ2-7; abundance: NA; v_gene: TRBV5-6; len: 14; CDR3nt: TGTGCCAGCAGCTGGGAGGCTGACTTCCGCGAGCAGTACTTC; CDR3aa: CASSWEADFREQYF
d_gene: TRBD2; j_gene: TRBJ2-7; abundance: NA; v_gene: TRBV7-6; len: 15; CDR3nt: TGTGCCAGCAGCCCCGGGACTAGTGTTTCCTACGAGCAGTACTTC; CDR3aa: CASSPGTSVSYEQYF
d_gene: TRBD1; j_gene: TRBJ2-7; abundance: NA; v_gene: TRBV7-9; len: 15; CDR3nt: TGTGCCAGCAGCTTGTCACAGGGGGGATACTACGAGCAGTACTTC; CDR3aa: CASSLSQGGYYEQYF
d_gene: NA; j_gene: TRBJ1-5; abundance: NA; v_gene: TRBV7-8; len: 17; CDR3nt: TGTGCCAGCAGCTTAGACCCACCTAGGGAGTACAATCAGCCCCAGCATTTT; CDR3aa: CASSLDPPREYNQPQHF
d_gene: NA; j_gene: TRBJ1-2; abundance: NA; v_gene: TRBV2; len: 14; CDR3nt: TGTGCCAGCAGGGAAAACCAAGTCGGGAGCGGCTACACCTTC; CDR3aa: CASRENQVGSGYTF
d_gene: TRBD2; j_gene: TRBJ2-7; abundance: NA; v_gene: TRBV19; len: 17; CDR3nt: TGTGCCAGTAGTATAAAGGAAATAAGCGGGAGTTCGAACGAGCAGTACTTC; CDR3aa: CASSIKEISGSSNEQYF
d_gene: NA; j_gene: TRBJ2-6; abundance: NA; v_gene: TRBV7-3; len: 16; CDR3nt: TGTGCCAGCAGCTCCCCCACAGGGCCCGGGGCCAACGTCCTGACTTTC; CDR3aa: CASSSPTGPGANVLTF
d_gene: NA; j_gene: TRBJ1-5; abundance: NA; v_gene: TRBV27; len: 16; CDR3nt: TGTGCCAGCAGTCCCTCCGCAGGGGATAGCAATCAGCCCCAGCATTTT; CDR3aa: CASSPSAGDSNQPQHF
d_gene: NA; j_gene: TRBJ1-1; abundance: NA; v_gene: TRBV27; len: 15; CDR3nt: TGTGCCAGCAGGGGCAGGGGAGAAACGAACACTGAAGCTTTCTTT; CDR3aa: CASRGRGETNTEAFF
d_gene: TRBD2; j_gene: TRBJ2-1; abundance: NA; v_gene: TRBV9; len: 17; CDR3nt: TGTGCCAGCAGCGTAGGACTAGCGGGAGCTCAATCCCATGAGCAGTTCTTC; CDR3aa: CASSVGLAGAQSHEQFF
d_gene: TRBD2; j_gene: TRBJ2-1; abundance: NA; v_gene: TRBV2; len: 15; CDR3nt: TGTGCCAGCAGGGTGACGGGACTAGGAGATTGGGAGCAGTTCTTC; CDR3aa: CASRVTGLGDWEQFF
d_gene: NA; j_gene: TRBJ1-5; abundance: NA; v_gene: TRBV7-9; len: 17; CDR3nt: TGTGCCAGCAGCTTAGCGTCGGCAGGTAATAGCAATCAGCCCCAGCATTTT; CDR3aa: CASSLASAGNSNQPQHF
d_gene: NA; j_gene: TRBJ2-3; abundance: NA; v_gene: TRBV27; len: 14; CDR3nt: TGTGCCGTAAGGGGTAGACCTAGCACAGATACGCAGTATTTT; CDR3aa: CAVRGRPSTDTQYF
d_gene: NA; j_gene: TRBJ2-7; abundance: NA; v_gene: TRBV2; len: 12; CDR3nt: TGTGCCAGCTCGGGACTCTCCTACGAGCAGTACTTC; CDR3aa: CASSGLSYEQYF
d_gene: TRBD2; j_gene: TRBJ2-7; abundance: NA; v_gene: TRBV7-3; len: 15; CDR3nt: TGTGCCAGCAGCTTAAAAGCGGGAGGCTACTACGAGCAGTACTTC; CDR3aa: CASSLKAGGYYEQYF
d_gene: TRBD2; j_gene: TRBJ2-3; abundance: NA; v_gene: TRBV27; len: 16; CDR3nt: TGTGCCAGCAGTCTCCCCACAGCGGGAGTTTCAGATACGCAGTATTTT; CDR3aa: CASSLPTAGVSDTQYF
d_gene: NA; j_gene: TRBJ1-2; abundance: NA; v_gene: TRBV25-1; len: 17; CDR3nt: TGTGCCAGCAGTGGCATAGAAGGCCCTTCAGGGCGATATGGCTACACCTTC; CDR3aa: CASSGIEGPSGRYGYTF
d_gene: NA; j_gene: TRBJ1-5; abundance: NA; v_gene: TRBV6-1; len: 12; CDR3nt: TGTGCCAGCAGGACGGGGAATCAGCCCCAGCATTTT; CDR3aa: CASRTGNQPQHF